The 20 T cell receptor beta chains listed next were all sequenced from one sample in a study of metastatic and nonmetastatic thyroid tumors. TCRdb re-clonotyped the PCR reads through MiXCR. The sample carries about 15,000 clones, approximately 20% recorded once. Every patient was untreated before thyroid surgery. Sequencing was performed on tumor tissue. Receptors originate from a female donor with papillary thyroid cancer or a benign thyroid nodule (not recorded which). Some clones in this sample may be carry-over from other donors' samples.

Ten or more counts support this clone. This chain connects TRBV5-6 to TRBJ2-1; D is unclear. The V gene's germline CDR1 is SGHDT and CDR2 YYEEEE. V was pared by 4 bases and J by 9 bases, with 8 bases between. The CDR3 length is 11 residues. CDR3 protein: CASSVVGEQFF. As DNA, the CDR3 is TGTGCCAGCAGCGTAGTGGGTGAGCAGTTCTTC.

This clone was recorded at least ten times. The chain carries TRBV9 and TRBJ1-3; perhaps TRBD1 as D (5 bases). V was trimmed by 5 bases and J by 0 bases, leaving 9 bases between them. This CDR3 comprises 14 residues. Germline CDR1 SGDLS, CDR2 YYNGEE. The DNA for the CDR3 is TGTGCCAGCAGGGCCGGGGGCTCTGGAAACACCATATATTTT. Encoded protein: CASRAGGSGNTIYF.

This clone was picked up a small number of times. One end of the junction does not line up with germline, which may come from a read error. The J gene is TRBJ1-5, the V gene TRBV19; D is undetermined. The CDR3 consists of 15 residues. Germline V gene lookup returns CDR1 LNHDA and CDR2 SQIVND (reference sequence). The CDR3 is CVSSIGSPSNQPQHF. The CDR3 DNA sequence: TGTGTCAGTAGTATAGGGAGTCCTAGCAATCAGCCCCAGCATTTT.

This clone was seen only a few times. This sequence may be a read error, since a much larger clone differs from it by one base. This chain joins TRBV20-1 and TRBJ2-7, with D hard to call. The CDR3 is made up of 11 amino acids. Germline V gene sequence: CDR1 DFQATT, CDR2 SNEGSKA (reference sequence). CDR3 region: CMGKGRCEQYF. CDR3 sequence (DNA): TGCATGGGAAAGGGAAGATGCGAGCAGTACTTC.

This clone was recorded many times. The chain carries TRBV2 and TRBJ1-5; D remains ambiguous. V was cut by 7 bases and J by 7 bases, with 11 bases left in between. The germline gives CDR1 SNHLY, CDR2 FYNNEI. This CDR3 spans 12 amino acids. Written as DNA, the CDR3 is TGTGCCAGCAACCGGGATGGCCAGCCCCAGCATTTT. It is translated as CASNRDGQPQHF.

This clone was observed many times. Because the CDR3 is missing its conserved closing phenylalanine or tryptophan, this is likely a read error. No DNA is shown, since the ends of the CDR3 on it are uncertain; the CDR3 is the one TCRdb lists. The chain employs TRBV5-1 and TRBJ2-6. Germline V CDR1 and CDR2: SGHRS, YFSETQ. The CDR3 adds up to 8 amino acids, both ends counted. The CDR3 sequence: CASSLGTI.

This clone came up a few times. V is TRBV19 and J is TRBJ1-2; 8 bases are shared with TRBD1. The CDR3 is made up of 15 amino acids. CDR1 LNHDA and CDR2 SQIVND come from the germline V gene (reference sequence). The junction had 6 bases not matched to a gene; V was cut back by 3 bases and J by 3 bases. The CDR3 here is CASSIPGQGYYGYTF. Written as DNA, the CDR3 is TGTGCCAGTAGTATCCCTGGACAGGGCTACTATGGCTACACCTTC.

This clone showed up many times. The J gene is TRBJ2-1, the V gene TRBV20-1; 9 nucleotides align to TRBD2. Trimming took 5 bases from V and 7 from J; bases not matched to a gene: 9. Per germline, CDR1 DFQATT and CDR2 SNEGSKA (reference sequence). The CDR3 spans 14 residues. CDR3 in amino acids: CSAVRSGSGNEQFF. The DNA for the CDR3 is TGCAGTGCTGTCCGTAGCGGGAGTGGAAATGAGCAGTTCTTC.

The chain employs TRBV18 and TRBJ2-2, with D perhaps matching TRBD1 (6 bases). V was trimmed by 3 bases and J by 0 bases, leaving 8 bases between them. The CDR3 totals 15 residues. From germline, CDR1 is KGHSH and CDR2 LQKENI. The CDR3 nucleotides are TGTGCCAGCTCACCGGCAGGGGCGAACACCGGGGAGCTGTTTTTT. Protein: CASSPAGANTGELFF.

This clone was seen ten or more times. V gene TRBV24-1 combines with J gene TRBJ2-1, with D possibly being TRBD2 (6 bases). Trimming took 3 bases from V and 4 from J, leaving 12 bases between them. This CDR3 region has 15 residues. Germline assignment: CDR1 KGHDR and CDR2 SFDVKD. The chain's CDR3 is CATSDPGLDYNEQFF. CDR3 DNA: TGTGCCACCAGTGATCCGGGACTCGATTACAATGAGCAGTTCTTC.

V and J are TRBV20-1 and TRBJ2-2; 7 nucleotides match TRBD2. The CDR3 sequence is 17 residues long. Germline V gives CDR1 DFQATT, CDR2 SNEGSKA (reference sequence). J was trimmed by 5 bases and V by 3 bases; bases with no gene match: 15. CDR3 DNA sequence: TGCAGTGCTAGGGCAAGCGGGGTATCTTCATGGACCGGGGAGCTGTTTTTT. It encodes CSARASGVSSWTGELFF.

This clone was found many times. The rearrangement uses TRBV27 and TRBJ1-2; 7 bases agree with TRBD1. V dropped 3 bases and J dropped 7; count of bases not matched to a gene: 17. Germline CDR1 MNHEY, CDR2 SMNVEV (reference sequence). The CDR3 spans 17 residues. CDR3 DNA sequence: TGTGCCAGCAGTTTGGGCCCGGGGGGAGGGGGCCTCGGTGGCTACACCTTC. Its translation: CASSLGPGGGGLGGYTF.

In its sample, this clone was seen many times. The chain uses TRBV7-2 and TRBJ1-6; 7 bases align to TRBD1. Germline V lookup: CDR1 SGHTA, CDR2 FQGNSA. The CDR3 covers 15 residues. V lost 1 base to trimming and J lost 8 bases; unmatched junction nucleotides: 5. CDR3 region: CASSLGQGTHSPLHF. The CDR3 DNA sequence: TGTGCCAGCAGCTTAGGACAGGGTACGCATTCACCCCTCCACTTT.

This clone was counted ten times or more. CDR3 nucleotide sequence: TGCAGTGCCTCAAATGACGGACAGGGAGGGTACGAGCAGTACTTC. Its protein product is CSASNDGQGGYEQYF. This chain uses TRBV20-1 with TRBJ2-7, with a tentative D call TRBD1 (8 bases). Deletions cut 6 bases from V and 4 bases from J, with 22 bases between. The germline gives CDR1 DFQATT, CDR2 SNEGSKA (reference sequence). The CDR3 consists of 15 residues.

This clone was recorded at least ten times. The sample has other DNA sequences that encode this CDR3 too. V gene TRBV25-1 combines with J gene TRBJ1-6, with unresolved D. Germline CDR1 reads MGHDK; CDR2 reads SYGVNS. V was trimmed by 2 bases and J by 10 bases, leaving 21 bases between them. CDR3 length equals 17 residues. CDR3 in DNA: TGTGCCAGCAGTGAACGACCGCACGATTCCCATCAGTCACCCCTCCACTTT. It specifies CASSERPHDSHQSPLHF. Based on the CDR3 plus reference TRBV25-1 and TRBJ1-6, the full variable domain is EADIYQTPRYLVIGTGKKITLECSQTMGHDKMYWYQQDPGMELHLIHYSYGVNSTEKGDLSSESTVSRIRTEHFPLTLESARPSHTSQYLCASSERPHDSHQSPLHFGNGTRLTVT.

A remark on this clone: A read error may produce the germline difference seen at one junction end. The V gene is TRBV12-3 or TRBV12-4, the J gene TRBJ2-1; 8 nucleotides match TRBD2. The length of the CDR3 is 15 residues. CDR3 nucleotides: TGTGCCAGCAGCCCGGAACGACTAGCGTCCAATGAGCAGTCCTTC. It yields the protein CASSPERLASNEQSF.

This clone was seen more than once but under ten times. The rearrangement links TRBV27 to TRBJ2-7, with 7 bases aligning to TRBD1. Germline V gene lookup returns CDR1 MNHEY and CDR2 SMNVEV (reference sequence). With V trimmed by 5 bases and J by 4 bases, 14 bases remained unmatched. This CDR3 region has 16 residues. CDR3 nucleotide sequence: TGTGCCAGCAGTCCCCTTATTTTGGACAGGTATTACGAGCAGTACTTC. This sequence encodes CASSPLILDRYYEQYF.

This clone was seen only a few times. V usage is TRBV10-3 and J usage is TRBJ1-2; 8 bases match TRBD1. The CDR3 totals 16 residues. J lost 5 bases, V lost 0 bases, and 8 bases had no gene match. Germline lookup yields CDR1 ENHRY and CDR2 SYGVKD. The CDR3 sequence is CAISESITGGEYGYTF. The CDR3 nucleotides are TGTGCCATCAGTGAGTCGATCACAGGGGGAGAATATGGCTACACCTTC.

There are many counts of this clone. The V and J genes are TRBV6-5 and TRBJ2-3; no clear D gene. Germline V gene data show CDR1 as MNHEY and CDR2 as SVGAGI. V shed 2 bases and J shed 2 bases, with 11 bases lying between them. This CDR3 region has 15 residues. CDR3 region: CASSYSSGPTDTQYF. For the CDR3, the DNA is TGTGCCAGCAGTTACAGTTCGGGCCCCACAGATACGCAGTATTTT.

This clone was seen at least ten times. This could be a read error, since a much larger clone is one nucleotide away. The same CDR3 is also encoded by other DNA sequences in this sample. The rearrangement joins TRBV19 to TRBJ2-5; no firm D call. The CDR3 loop spans 13 amino acids. Germline V lookup: CDR1 LNHDA, CDR2 SQIVND (reference sequence). CDR3: CASSSGGEEIQYF. CDR3 bases: TGTGCCAGTAGCTCTGGTGGGGAAGAGATCCAGTACTTC.